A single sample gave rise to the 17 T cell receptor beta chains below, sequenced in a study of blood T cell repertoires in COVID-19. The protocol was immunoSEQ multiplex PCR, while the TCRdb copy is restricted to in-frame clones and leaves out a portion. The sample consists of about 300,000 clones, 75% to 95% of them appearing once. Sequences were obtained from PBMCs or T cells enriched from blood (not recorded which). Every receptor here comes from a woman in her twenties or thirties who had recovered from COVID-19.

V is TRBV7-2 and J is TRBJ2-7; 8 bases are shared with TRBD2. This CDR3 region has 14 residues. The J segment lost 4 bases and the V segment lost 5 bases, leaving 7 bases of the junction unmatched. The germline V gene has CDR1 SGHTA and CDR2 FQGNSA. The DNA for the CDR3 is TGTGCCAGCAGCCAAGCGGGGGTTTTATACGAGCAGTACTTC. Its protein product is CASSQAGVLYEQYF.

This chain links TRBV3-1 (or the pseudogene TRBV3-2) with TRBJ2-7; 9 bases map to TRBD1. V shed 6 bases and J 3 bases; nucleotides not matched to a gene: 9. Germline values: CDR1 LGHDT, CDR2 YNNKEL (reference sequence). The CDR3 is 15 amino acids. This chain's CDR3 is CASSSLETGGYEQYF. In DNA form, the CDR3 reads TGTGCCAGCAGTTCTCTTGAGACAGGGGGCTACGAGCAGTACTTC.

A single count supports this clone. The CDR3 is CASSQDWTAGEQYF. CDR3 nucleotides: TGTGCCAGCAGCCAAGATTGGACAGCCGGGGAGCAGTACTTC. The chain employs TRBV14 and TRBJ2-7; a possible D gene is TRBD1 (6 bases). V lost 0 bases and J lost 7, with 13 bases in between. There are 14 residues in the CDR3. Per germline, CDR1 SGHDN and CDR2 FVKESK.

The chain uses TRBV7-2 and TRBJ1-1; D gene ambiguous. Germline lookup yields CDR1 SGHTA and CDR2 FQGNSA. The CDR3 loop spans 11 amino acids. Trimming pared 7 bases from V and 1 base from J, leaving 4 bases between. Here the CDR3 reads CASIKNTEAFF. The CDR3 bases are TGTGCCAGCATAAAGAACACTGAAGCTTTCTTT.

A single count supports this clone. The CDR3 is CASSFLSTSADPTDTQYF. The DNA for the CDR3 is TGTGCCAGCAGCTTCCTTTCGACCAGCGCGGATCCCACAGATACGCAGTATTTT. The chain has TRBV7-9 and TRBJ2-3; D unclear. V was cut by 3 bases and J by 2 bases, with 21 bases left in between. The CDR3 spans 18 residues. Germline V lookup: CDR1 SEHNR, CDR2 FQNEAQ (reference sequence). The full variable domain, its missing parts supplied by reference TRBV7-9 and TRBJ2-3, is DTGVSQNPRHKITKRGQNVTFRCDPISEHNRLYWYRQTLGQGPEFLTYFQNEAQLEKSRLLSDRFSAERPKGSFSTLEIQRTEQGDSAMYLCASSFLSTSADPTDTQYFGPGTRLTVL.

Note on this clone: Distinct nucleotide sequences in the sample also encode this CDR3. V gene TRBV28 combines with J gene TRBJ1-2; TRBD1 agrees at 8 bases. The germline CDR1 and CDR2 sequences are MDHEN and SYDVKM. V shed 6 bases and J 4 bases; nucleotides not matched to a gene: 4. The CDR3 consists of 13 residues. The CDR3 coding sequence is TGTGCCAGCAGCCCAGGGGGCGGCTATGGCTACACCTTC. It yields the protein CASSPGGGYGYTF.

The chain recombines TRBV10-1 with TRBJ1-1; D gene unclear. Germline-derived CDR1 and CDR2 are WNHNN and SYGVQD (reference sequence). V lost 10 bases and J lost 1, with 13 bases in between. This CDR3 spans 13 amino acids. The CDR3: CATQEPGNTEAFF. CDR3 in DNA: TGCGCCACCCAAGAACCAGGGAACACTGAAGCTTTCTTT.

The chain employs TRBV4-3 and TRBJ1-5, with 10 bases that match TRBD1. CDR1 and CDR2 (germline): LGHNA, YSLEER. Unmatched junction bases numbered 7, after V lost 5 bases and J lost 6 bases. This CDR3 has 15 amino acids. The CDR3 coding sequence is TGCGCCAGCAGCACGAAGACAGGGGGCGGTCAGCCCCAGCATTTT. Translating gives CASSTKTGGGQPQHF.

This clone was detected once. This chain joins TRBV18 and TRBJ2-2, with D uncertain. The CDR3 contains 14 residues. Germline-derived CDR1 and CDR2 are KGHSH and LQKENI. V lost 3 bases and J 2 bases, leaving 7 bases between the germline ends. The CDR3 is CASSPLDNTGELFF. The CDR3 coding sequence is TGTGCCAGCTCACCGCTAGATAACACCGGGGAGCTGTTTTTT.

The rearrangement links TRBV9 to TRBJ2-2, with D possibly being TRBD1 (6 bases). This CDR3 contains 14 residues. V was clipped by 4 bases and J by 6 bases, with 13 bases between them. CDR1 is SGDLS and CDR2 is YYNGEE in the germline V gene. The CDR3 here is CASSIRDNPGELFF. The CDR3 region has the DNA TGTGCCAGCAGCATCCGGGACAACCCCGGGGAGCTGTTTTTT.

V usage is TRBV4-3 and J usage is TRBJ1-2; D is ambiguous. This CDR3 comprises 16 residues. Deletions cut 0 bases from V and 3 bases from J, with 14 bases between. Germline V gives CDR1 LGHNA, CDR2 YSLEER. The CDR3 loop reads CASSQDLGVTDYGYTF. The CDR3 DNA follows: TGCGCCAGCAGCCAAGATCTCGGGGTGACGGACTATGGCTACACCTTC.

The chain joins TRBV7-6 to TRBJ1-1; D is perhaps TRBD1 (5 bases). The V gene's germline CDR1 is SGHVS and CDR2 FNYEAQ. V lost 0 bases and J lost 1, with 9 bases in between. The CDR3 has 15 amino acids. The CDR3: CASSLAWGGNTEAFF. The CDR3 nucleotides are TGTGCCAGCAGCTTAGCGTGGGGGGGGAACACTGAAGCTTTCTTT. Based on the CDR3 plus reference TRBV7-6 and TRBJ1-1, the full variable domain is GAGVSQSPRYKVTKRGQDVALRCDPISGHVSLYWYRQALGQGPEFLTYFNYEAQQDKSGLPNDRFSAERPEGSISTLTIQRTEQRDSAMYRCASSLAWGGNTEAFFGQGTRLTVV.

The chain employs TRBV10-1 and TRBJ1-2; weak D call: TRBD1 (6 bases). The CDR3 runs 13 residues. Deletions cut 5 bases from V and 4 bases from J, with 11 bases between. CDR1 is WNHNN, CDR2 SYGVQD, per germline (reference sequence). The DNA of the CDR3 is TGCGCCAGCAGTCCGGGACAATCCTATGGCTACACCTTC. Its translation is CASSPGQSYGYTF.

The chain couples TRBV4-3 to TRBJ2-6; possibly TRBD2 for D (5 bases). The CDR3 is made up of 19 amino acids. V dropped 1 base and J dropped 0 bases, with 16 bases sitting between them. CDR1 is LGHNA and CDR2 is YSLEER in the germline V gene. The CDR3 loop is CASSQGGRGSSSGANVLTF. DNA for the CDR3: TGCGCCAGCAGCCAAGGGGGTCGCGGGTCTAGCTCTGGGGCCAACGTCCTGACTTTC.

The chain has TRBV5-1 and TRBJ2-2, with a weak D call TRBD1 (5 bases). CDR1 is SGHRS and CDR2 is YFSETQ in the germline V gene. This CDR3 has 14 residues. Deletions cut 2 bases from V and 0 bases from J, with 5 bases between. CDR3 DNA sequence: TGCGCCAGCAGCTTCAGGGCGAACACCGGGGAGCTGTTTTTT. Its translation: CASSFRANTGELFF.

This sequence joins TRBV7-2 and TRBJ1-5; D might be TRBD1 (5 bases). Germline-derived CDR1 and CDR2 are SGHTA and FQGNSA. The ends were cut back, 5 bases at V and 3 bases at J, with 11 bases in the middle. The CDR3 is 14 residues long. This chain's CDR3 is CASSHQGYNQPQHF. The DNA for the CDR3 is TGTGCCAGCAGCCACCAGGGCTACAATCAGCCCCAGCATTTT.

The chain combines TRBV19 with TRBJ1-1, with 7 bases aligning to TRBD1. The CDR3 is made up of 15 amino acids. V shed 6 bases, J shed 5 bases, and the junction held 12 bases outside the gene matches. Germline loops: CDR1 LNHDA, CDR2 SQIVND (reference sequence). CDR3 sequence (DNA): TGTGCCAGTAGGGTGACAGGGCGTCTTGATACTGAAGCTTTCTTT. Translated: CASRVTGRLDTEAFF.